These 24 T cell receptor beta chains share one sample of origin, sequenced in a study of cytomegalovirus exposure and HLA in healthy donors. Both 60 Vbeta primers and 13 Jbeta primers went into the PCR. Data came from immunoSEQ multiplex PCR; TCRdb stores just in-frame clones and leaves some out. This sample has approximately 160,000 clones, with around 68% found just once. Sequenced input: PBMCs. These receptors originate from a middle-aged woman in good health and CMV-seropositive.

The V and J genes are TRBV9 and TRBJ2-1; TRBD2 matches 8 bases. V gave up 3 bases and J gave up 0 bases; unmatched junction bases: 8. Germline-derived CDR1 and CDR2 are SGDLS and YYNGEE. This CDR3 region has 17 residues. Here the CDR3 DNA reads TGTGCCAGCAGCGGACCTACTAGCGGCATCTCCTACAATGAGCAGTTCTTC. It encodes CASSGPTSGISYNEQFF.

As regards this clone: An end of the junction differs from the germline gene, which may be a read error. V gene TRBV6-5 combines with J gene TRBJ1-2; possibly TRBD1 for D (5 bases). The CDR3 totals 11 residues. Germline-derived CDR1 and CDR2 are MNHEY and SVGAGI. CDR3 nucleotides: TGTGCCAGCATCGGCGGCTGGGGCTACCCCTTC. Translation: CASIGGWGYPF.

The chain recombines TRBV4-1 with TRBJ2-7; TRBD1 might be the D (6 bases). The CDR3 contains 15 residues. Trimming cost V 6 bases and J 0 bases, with 15 bases left between them. The germline CDR1 and CDR2 sequences are MGHRA and YSYEKL. CDR3 sequence reads: CASSLRDTLSYEQYF. The CDR3 bases are TGCGCCAGCAGTCTCCGGGACACCCTCTCCTACGAGCAGTACTTC.

This clone has only one observation. The chain employs TRBV4-3 and TRBJ2-3; 7 bases line up with TRBD2. The length of the CDR3 is 17 residues. Trimming at V came to 0 bases and at J to 0 bases, leaving 6 bases not matched to a gene. From germline, CDR1 is LGHNA and CDR2 YSLEER. The CDR3 protein is CASSQDPGLLSTDTQYF. In DNA form, the CDR3 reads TGCGCCAGCAGCCAAGATCCGGGACTACTAAGCACAGATACGCAGTATTTT.

The chain uses TRBV4-3 and TRBJ1-1, with D perhaps TRBD1 (5 bases). Germline values: CDR1 LGHNA, CDR2 YSLEER. The CDR3 totals 15 residues. The germline V and J ends were trimmed by 1 base and 4 bases, with 13 bases remaining between them. The CDR3 nucleotides are TGCGCCAGCAGCCAAGTAAAAGGGGAGGGCACTGAAGCTTTCTTT. Its protein is CASSQVKGEGTEAFF.

This clone was counted only a few times. The V call is TRBV28, the J call TRBJ1-2; 8 bases line up with TRBD1. V was clipped by 5 bases and J by 6 bases; unmatched bases: 14. This CDR3 is built from 16 residues. CDR1 is MDHEN and CDR2 is SYDVKM in the germline V gene. The CDR3 sequence is CASSPQPGQVYHGYTF. The CDR3 DNA follows: TGTGCCAGCAGTCCACAACCGGGACAGGTTTATCATGGCTACACCTTC.

The CDR3 bases are TGTGCCAGCAGTTTATCTACAGGGGCGAACACCGGGGAGCTGTTTTTT. This codes for CASSLSTGANTGELFF. This chain connects TRBV27 to TRBJ2-2, with 7 bases fitting TRBD1. The CDR3 has 16 residues. Unmatched junction bases numbered 1, after V lost 0 bases and J lost 0 bases. Germline CDR1 MNHEY, CDR2 SMNVEV (reference sequence).

This chain connects TRBV4-3 to TRBJ2-3; a weak D match, TRBD2 (5 bases). The ends were cut back, 4 bases at V and 1 base at J, with 6 bases in the middle. The V gene's germline CDR1 is LGHNA and CDR2 YSLEER. This CDR3 region has 13 residues. CDR3 DNA: TGCGCCAGCAGCCGAGGGCGCACAGATACGCAGTATTTT. Translating gives CASSRGRTDTQYF.

The chain has TRBV7-2 and TRBJ1-4, with TRBD1 identical over 8 bases. The V and J ends lost 2 bases and 7 bases, in that order; junction bases with no gene match: 3. Germline V CDR1 and CDR2: SGHTA, FQGNSA. The CDR3 is 14 residues long. CDR3 nucleotides: TGTGCCAGCAGCTTAAACAGGGGGAGTGAAAAACTGTTTTTT. Encoded protein: CASSLNRGSEKLFF.

This clone came up a few times. V gene TRBV27 combines with J gene TRBJ1-1, with 7 bases identical to TRBD1. The CDR3 runs to 15 residues. After removal of 3 bases from V and 5 bases from J, the junction contained 9 bases not matched to a gene. Germline V gene lookup returns CDR1 MNHEY and CDR2 SMNVEV (reference sequence). CDR3 DNA sequence: TGTGCCAGCAGTTTGGAGGGCAGGGGGTCGACTGAAGCTTTCTTT. It encodes CASSLEGRGSTEAFF.

The rearrangement joins TRBV6-5 to TRBJ1-2; a possible D gene is TRBD1 (5 bases). Deletions cut 0 bases from V and 4 bases from J, with 12 bases between. Per germline, CDR1 MNHEY and CDR2 SVGAGI. This CDR3 has 15 residues. The CDR3 region has the DNA TGTGCCAGCAGTTACTCGAAGGGGTCGATCTATGGCTACACCTTC. It encodes CASSYSKGSIYGYTF.

J is TRBJ1-1 and V is TRBV7-8; D is undetermined. Trimming shortened V by 4 bases and J by 0 bases, and 6 bases separated the two germline ends. The CDR3 has 13 amino acids. CDR1 and CDR2 (germline): SGHVS, FQNEAQ. The CDR3 protein is CASSSLLNTEAFF. In DNA form, the CDR3 reads TGTGCCAGCAGCTCATTGTTGAACACTGAAGCTTTCTTT.

The chain employs TRBV5-6 and TRBJ1-1; no clear D. Germline lookup yields CDR1 SGHDT and CDR2 YYEEEE. The CDR3 sequence is 11 residues long. V lost 3 bases, J lost 8 bases, and 8 bases lay in between. CDR3 DNA sequence: TGTGCCAGCAGCTCGGGTGCCGAAGCTTTCTTT. Translation: CASSSGAEAFF. The full variable domain, with the rest looked up from reference TRBV5-6 and TRBJ1-1, is DAGVTQSPTHLIKTRGQQVTLRCSPKSGHDTVSWYQQALGQGPQFIFQYYEEEERQRGNFPDRFSGHQFPNYSSELNVNALLLGDSALYLCASSSGAEAFFGQGTRLTVV.

This clone was seen a few times. The J gene is TRBJ1-1, the V gene TRBV18; D not resolved. With 2 bases removed from V and 4 bases from J, the gap between germline ends came to 14 bases. The CDR3 covers 15 residues. The germline gives CDR1 KGHSH, CDR2 LQKENI. CDR3 in amino acids: CASSPISKGGTEAFF. CDR3 in DNA: TGTGCCAGCTCACCAATTAGCAAGGGAGGCACTGAAGCTTTCTTT.

The rearrangement links TRBV18 to TRBJ1-2; D unresolved. The CDR3 loop spans 12 amino acids. Germline CDR1 and CDR2: KGHSH and LQKENI. Trimming cost V 3 bases and J 2 bases, with 4 bases left between them. In DNA, the CDR3 is TGTGCCAGCTCACCCCAAAACTATGGCTACACCTTC. Its translation: CASSPQNYGYTF.

This chain joins TRBV28 and TRBJ2-1; the D gene is possibly TRBD2 (6 bases). Per the germline V gene, CDR1 is MDHEN and CDR2 is SYDVKM. The CDR3 extends over 16 amino acids. V was trimmed by 6 bases and J by 4 bases, leaving 19 bases between them. CDR3 DNA: TGTGCCAGCAGGCCCCCCCTTAGCGGATCTTACAATGAGCAGTTCTTC. Translating gives CASRPPLSGSYNEQFF.

The chain links TRBV7-2 to TRBJ2-7, with TRBD2 matching over 9 bases. Germline CDR1 and CDR2: SGHTA and FQGNSA. The CDR3 covers 15 residues. V trimming: 5 bases; J trimming: 7 bases; junction bases outside the gene matches: 12. CDR3 nucleotide sequence: TGTGCCAGCAGCCCCCGGGCGGGAGGGTCCGGGGAGCAGTACTTC. Translation: CASSPRAGGSGEQYF.

This chain links TRBV29-1 with TRBJ2-5; weak D call: TRBD2 (6 bases). The germline gives CDR1 SQVTM, CDR2 ANQGSEA. V shed 7 bases and J shed 5 bases, with 17 bases lying between them. The CDR3 is 13 amino acids. Here the CDR3 DNA reads TGCAGCGCCGGGGGTCCCGGGACCGAGACCCAGTACTTC. It yields the protein CSAGGPGTETQYF.

The V gene is TRBV28, the J gene TRBJ1-2; D might be TRBD1 (5 bases). CDR1 and CDR2 from the germline V gene are MDHEN and SYDVKM. There are 14 residues in the CDR3. V gave up 4 bases and J gave up 4 bases, with 13 bases separating them. The DNA for the CDR3 is TGTGCCAGCAGTTCCTTGGGGGGACTCTATGGCTACACCTTC. This codes for CASSSLGGLYGYTF.

The CDR3 reads CASRWRELPYEQYF. The CDR3 coding sequence is TGTGCCAGTCGGTGGCGGGAATTACCCTACGAGCAGTACTTC. The chain recombines TRBV5-6 with TRBJ2-5; tentative D call: TRBD2 (6 bases). Matching the DNA end better, TRBJ2-7 makes the J call doubtful. This CDR3 spans 14 amino acids. Germline V gene lookup returns CDR1 SGHDT and CDR2 YYEEEE.

The chain recombines TRBV12-5 with TRBJ2-3; unclear D gene. The CDR3 sequence is 13 residues long. V lost 7 bases and J lost 4, with 12 bases in between. The germline gives CDR1 LGHNT, CDR2 FRNRAP. This CDR3 reads CASVPPLADTQYF. DNA for the CDR3: TGTGCTAGTGTCCCCCCTCTCGCAGATACGCAGTATTTT.

The gene calls are TRBV19 and TRBJ1-2, with 8 bases lining up with TRBD1. This CDR3 contains 15 residues. From germline, CDR1 is LNHDA and CDR2 SQIVND (reference sequence). V was clipped by 10 bases and J by 6 bases; unmatched bases: 16. In DNA, the CDR3 is TGTGCCACCCTCGATCCGGGACAGGACCCTCATGGCTACACCTTC. It is translated as CATLDPGQDPHGYTF.

This clone was observed a few times. This chain links TRBV21-1 with TRBJ2-5; TRBD1, the table's D call, lacks a check against the DNA. TRBV21-1 is reported as a pseudogene. This CDR3 is built from 14 residues. DNA of the CDR3: TGTGCCAGCAGCTCCCGGGACAGCCAAGAGACCCAGTACTTC. This sequence encodes CASSSRDSQETQYF.

The rearrangement joins TRBV27 to TRBJ1-1, with 11 bases lining up with TRBD1. The J segment lost 10 bases and the V segment lost 4 bases, leaving 11 bases of the junction unmatched. CDR1 MNHEY and CDR2 SMNVEV come from the germline V gene (reference sequence). The CDR3 is 15 residues long. The chain's CDR3 is CASSSEGTGGGLAFF. Written as DNA, the CDR3 is TGTGCCAGCAGTTCGGAGGGGACAGGGGGAGGCTTAGCTTTCTTT.